This T cell receptor (beta chain) was sequenced during a study of blood T cell repertoires in COVID-19. This clone is a singleton in its sample. The germline V and J ends were trimmed by 2 bases and 7 bases, with 12 bases remaining between them. CDR3 length: 13 amino acids. The germline V gene encodes CDR1 SNHLY and CDR2 FYNNEI. As originally analysed: Using reference gene primer amplification, nucleated cell counts were estimated. Profiled with immunoSEQ multiplex PCR; TCRdb holds only in-frame clones, not every one. V and J calls and clone size are as listed in that table; D and trimming were resolved from the DNA. In the table there are roughly 170,000 clones, around nine tenths of which are singletons.

The TCR sequence derives from a woman in her late teens or twenties who had recovered from COVID-19. The sequenced sample consisted of peripheral blood. The rearrangement links TRBV2 to TRBJ2-7; D possibly corresponds to TRBD1 (7 bases). DNA of the CDR3: TGTGCCAGCAGTGAAAGGCAGGGGGGAGAGCAGTACTTC. This codes for CASSERQGGEQYF.